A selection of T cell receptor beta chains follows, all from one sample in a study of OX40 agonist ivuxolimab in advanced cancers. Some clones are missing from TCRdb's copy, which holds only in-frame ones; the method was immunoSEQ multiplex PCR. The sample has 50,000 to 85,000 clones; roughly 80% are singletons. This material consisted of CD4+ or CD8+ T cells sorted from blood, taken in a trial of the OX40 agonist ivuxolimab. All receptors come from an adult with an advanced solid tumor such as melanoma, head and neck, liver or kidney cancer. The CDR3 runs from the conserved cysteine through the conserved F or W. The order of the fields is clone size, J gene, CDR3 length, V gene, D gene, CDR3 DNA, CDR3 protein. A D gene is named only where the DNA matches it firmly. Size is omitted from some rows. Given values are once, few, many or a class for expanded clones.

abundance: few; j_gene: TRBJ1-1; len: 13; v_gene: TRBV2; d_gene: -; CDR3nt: TGTGCCAGCAGTAGGGGTCTGAACACTGAAGCTTTCTTT; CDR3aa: CASSRGLNTEAFF
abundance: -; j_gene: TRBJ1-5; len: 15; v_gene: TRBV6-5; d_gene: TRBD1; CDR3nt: TGTGCCAGCAGTACCACAGGGGACCCGAGGCAGCCCCAGCATTTT; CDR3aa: CASSTTGDPRQPQHF
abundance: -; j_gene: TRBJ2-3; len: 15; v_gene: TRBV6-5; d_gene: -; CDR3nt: TGTGCCAGCAGAGCACTGGACAGAATTGTGGATACGCAGTATTTT; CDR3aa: CASRALDRIVDTQYF
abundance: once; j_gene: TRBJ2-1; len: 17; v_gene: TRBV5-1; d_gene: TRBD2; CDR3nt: TGCGCCAGCAGCTTGGCGGTTAGCGGAGACGGGAGGAATGAGCAGTTCTTC; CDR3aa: CASSLAVSGDGRNEQFF
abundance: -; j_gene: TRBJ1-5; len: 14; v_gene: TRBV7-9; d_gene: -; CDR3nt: TGTGCCAGCAGCCGTAACGGAGACAATCAGCCCCAGCATTTT; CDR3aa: CASSRNGDNQPQHF
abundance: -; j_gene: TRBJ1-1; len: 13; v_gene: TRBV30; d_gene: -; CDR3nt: TGTGCCTGGAGTGTAGGGAGGGGAACTGAAGCTTTCTTT; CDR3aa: CAWSVGRGTEAFF
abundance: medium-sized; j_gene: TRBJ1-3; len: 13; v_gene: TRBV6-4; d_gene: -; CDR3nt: TGTGCCAGCAGTGTCGATCAGGGAAACACCATATATTTT; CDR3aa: CASSVDQGNTIYF
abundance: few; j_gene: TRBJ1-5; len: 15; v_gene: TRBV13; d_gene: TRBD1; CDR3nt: TGTGCCAGCAGCTCTGGACAGGGGAGCAATCAGCCCCAGCATTTT; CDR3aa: CASSSGQGSNQPQHF
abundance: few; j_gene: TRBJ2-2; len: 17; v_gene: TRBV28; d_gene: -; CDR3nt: TGTGCCAGCAGCCAAACTGCATGGACCGCGAACACCGGGGAGCTGTTTTTT; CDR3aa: CASSQTAWTANTGELFF
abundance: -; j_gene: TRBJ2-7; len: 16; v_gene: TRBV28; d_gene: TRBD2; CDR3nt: TGTGCCAGCAGTTCCGAGGGTACTAGCGGGAGTTACGAGCAGTACTTC; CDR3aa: CASSSEGTSGSYEQYF
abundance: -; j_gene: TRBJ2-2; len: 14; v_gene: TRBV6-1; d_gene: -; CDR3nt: TGTGCCAGCAGTAGACAGCGTAACACCGGGGAGCTGTTTTTT; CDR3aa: CASSRQRNTGELFF
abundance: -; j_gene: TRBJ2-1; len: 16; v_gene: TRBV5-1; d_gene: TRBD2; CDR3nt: TGCGCCAGCAGCTTGGTAATAGCGGGAGGGCTGGATGAGCAGTTCTTC; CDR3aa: CASSLVIAGGLDEQFF
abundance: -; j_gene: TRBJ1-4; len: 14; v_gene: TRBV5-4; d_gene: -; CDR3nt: TGTGCCAGCAGCTCGGGGGCAACTAATGAAAAACTGTTTTTT; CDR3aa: CASSSGATNEKLFF
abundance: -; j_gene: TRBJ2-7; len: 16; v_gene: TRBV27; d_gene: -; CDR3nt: TGTGCCAGCAGATTTAATCCCACTAGTGCCCCCTACGAGCAGTACTTC; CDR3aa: CASRFNPTSAPYEQYF
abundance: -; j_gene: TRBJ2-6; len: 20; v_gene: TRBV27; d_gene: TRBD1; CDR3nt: TGTGCCAGCAGTTTCGTTAGTCCGGGACAGGGGTCCTCTGGGGCCAACGTCCTGACTTTC; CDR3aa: CASSFVSPGQGSSGANVLTF
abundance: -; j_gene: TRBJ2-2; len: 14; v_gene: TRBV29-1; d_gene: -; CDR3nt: TGCAGCGCAGCTGGGGGGCGGGACACCGGGGAGCTGTTTTTT; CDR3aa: CSAAGGRDTGELFF
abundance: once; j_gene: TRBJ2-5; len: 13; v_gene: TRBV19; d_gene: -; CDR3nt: TGTGCCAGTAGTTCGGGGACACGAGAGACCCAGTACTTC; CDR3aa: CASSSGTRETQYF
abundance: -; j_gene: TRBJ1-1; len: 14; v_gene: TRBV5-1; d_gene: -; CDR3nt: TGCGCCAGCAGCTTGGGTTCAGCTAACACTGAAGCTTTCTTT; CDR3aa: CASSLGSANTEAFF
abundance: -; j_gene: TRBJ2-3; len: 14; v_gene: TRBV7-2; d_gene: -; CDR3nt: TGTGCCAGCAGCCTTAGATCCATCACAGATACGCAGTATTTT; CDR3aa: CASSLRSITDTQYF
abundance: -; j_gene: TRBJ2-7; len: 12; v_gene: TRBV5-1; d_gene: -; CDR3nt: TGCGCCAGCAGCTCGCGTCCCGACGAGCAGTACTTC; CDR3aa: CASSSRPDEQYF
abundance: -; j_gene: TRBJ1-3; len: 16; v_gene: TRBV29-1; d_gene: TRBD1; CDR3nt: TGCAGCGCCACGATCCGACAGGGAGGCTCTGGAAACACCATATATTTT; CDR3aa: CSATIRQGGSGNTIYF
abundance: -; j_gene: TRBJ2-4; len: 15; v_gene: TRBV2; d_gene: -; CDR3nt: TGTGCCAGCACTAGGGCAGGCCTAGCCAAAAACATTCAGTACTTC; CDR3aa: CASTRAGLAKNIQYF
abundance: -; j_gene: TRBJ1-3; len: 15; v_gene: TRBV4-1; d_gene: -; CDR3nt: TGCGCCAGCAGCCGTTTTCAGGGGATAGGAAACACCATATATTTT; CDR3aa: CASSRFQGIGNTIYF
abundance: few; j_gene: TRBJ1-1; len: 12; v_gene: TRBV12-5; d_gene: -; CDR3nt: TGTGCTAGAGGGCGGGAGAACACTGAAGCTTTCTTT; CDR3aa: CARGRENTEAFF
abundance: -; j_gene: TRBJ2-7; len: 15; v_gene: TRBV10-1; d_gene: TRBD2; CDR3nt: TGCGCCAGCAGCGCCGGGACTAGCGTCATCAACGAGCAGTACTTC; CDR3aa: CASSAGTSVINEQYF
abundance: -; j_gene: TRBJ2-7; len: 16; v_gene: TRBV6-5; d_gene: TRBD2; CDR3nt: TGTGCCAGCAGTTACTACGAGACTAGCTCCTCCTACGAGCAGTACTTC; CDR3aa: CASSYYETSSSYEQYF
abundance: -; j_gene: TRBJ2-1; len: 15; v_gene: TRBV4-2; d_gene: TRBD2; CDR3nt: TGTGCCAGCAGCCCCCCGGGACGGGAGGGTGCTGAGCAGTTCTTC; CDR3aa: CASSPPGREGAEQFF
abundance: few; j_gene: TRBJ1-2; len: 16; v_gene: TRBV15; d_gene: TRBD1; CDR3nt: TGTGCCACCAGCAGAGACCGGACAGGGGGCAACTATGGCTACACCTTC; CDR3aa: CATSRDRTGGNYGYTF
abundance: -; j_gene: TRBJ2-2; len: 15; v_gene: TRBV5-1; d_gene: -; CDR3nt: TGCGCCAGCAGCTTGCGACAGTCGAACACCGGGGAGCTGTTTTTT; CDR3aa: CASSLRQSNTGELFF
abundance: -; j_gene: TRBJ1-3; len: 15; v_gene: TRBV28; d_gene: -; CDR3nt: TGTGCCAGCAGTCCGCCGACAGTCTTGGGAAACACCATATATTTT; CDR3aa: CASSPPTVLGNTIYF
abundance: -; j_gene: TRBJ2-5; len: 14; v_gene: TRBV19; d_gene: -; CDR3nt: TGTGCCATACCCCCGGGACTGGTGCAAGAGACCCAGTACTTC; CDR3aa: CAIPPGLVQETQYF
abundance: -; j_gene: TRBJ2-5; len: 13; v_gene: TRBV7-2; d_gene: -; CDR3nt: TGTGCCAGCAGCTTGCACACACAAGAGACCCAGTACTTC; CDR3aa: CASSLHTQETQYF
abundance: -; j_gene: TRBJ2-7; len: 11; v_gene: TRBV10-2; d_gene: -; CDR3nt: TGCGCCAGCAGTGACTCCTACGAGCAGTACTTC; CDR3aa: CASSDSYEQYF
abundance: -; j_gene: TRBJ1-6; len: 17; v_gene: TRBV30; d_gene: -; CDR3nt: TGTGCCTGGAGTGTAGGTCTGGTGAGCTCCTATAATTCACCCCTCCACTTT; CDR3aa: CAWSVGLVSSYNSPLHF
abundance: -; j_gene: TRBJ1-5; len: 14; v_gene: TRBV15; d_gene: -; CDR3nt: TGTGCCACCAGCAGTGGAAAAGCAAATCAGCCCCAGCATTTT; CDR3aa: CATSSGKANQPQHF
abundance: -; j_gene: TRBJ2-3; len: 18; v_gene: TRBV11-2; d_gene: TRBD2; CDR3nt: TGTGCCAGCAGCCTCCTTCCCATCAGCGGGGCGAGCACAGATACGCAGTATTTT; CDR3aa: CASSLLPISGASTDTQYF
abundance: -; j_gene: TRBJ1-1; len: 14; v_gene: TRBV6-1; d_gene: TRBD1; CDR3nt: TGTGCCAGCAGCGCGAGACAGGGGAACACTGAAGCTTTCTTT; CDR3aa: CASSARQGNTEAFF
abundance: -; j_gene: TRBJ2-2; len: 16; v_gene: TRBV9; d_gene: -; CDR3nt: TGTGCCAGCAGCGCCCGACAGGATCCGAACACCGGGGAGCTGTTTTTT; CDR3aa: CASSARQDPNTGELFF
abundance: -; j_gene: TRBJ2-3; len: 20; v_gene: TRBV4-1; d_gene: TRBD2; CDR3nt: TGCGCCAGCAGCCAAGATGCCCTACCGGGACTAGCGGGAAACACAGATACGCAGTATTTT; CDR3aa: CASSQDALPGLAGNTDTQYF
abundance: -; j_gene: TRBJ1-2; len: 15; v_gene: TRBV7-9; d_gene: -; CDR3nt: TGTGCCAGCAGCTTAAGTGCGTCAGGGACCTATGGCTACACCTTC; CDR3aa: CASSLSASGTYGYTF
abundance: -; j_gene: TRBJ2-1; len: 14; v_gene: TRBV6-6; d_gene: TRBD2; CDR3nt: TGTGCCAGCAGTAGCGGGAGGACCTACAATGAGCAGTTCTTC; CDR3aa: CASSSGRTYNEQFF
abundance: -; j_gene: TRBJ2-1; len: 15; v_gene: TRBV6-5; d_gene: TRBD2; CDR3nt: TGTGCCAGCGCCGATCCGGGACTAGCGGGCAATGAGCAGTTCTTC; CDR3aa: CASADPGLAGNEQFF